The entry below describes one T cell receptor beta chain. This sample was taken from a study of Ad26.COV2.S vaccination and SARS-CoV-2 variants. The overall study: Recipients of Ad26.COV2.S got it intramuscularly, once or twice 56 days apart.

Treatment given: around 19 received Ad26.COV2.S at low or high dose, single or two shots; about 5 received placebo; per-sample allocation not given. Each sample was drawn 63 days after the first injection (of vaccine or placebo). Generated by immunoSEQ multiplex PCR, the TCRdb table keeps only in-frame clones and is missing some. The sample includes some 320,000 clones, about 85% seen only once; the top ten take 2.1%. Trimming cost V 3 bases and J 1 base, with 7 bases left between them. Germline V gives CDR1 SGHNT, CDR2 YYREEE (reference sequence). This CDR3 is 13 amino acids long. The TCR sequence derives from a person aged 18-60 years who received the Ad26.COV2.S COVID-19 vaccine or a placebo. Sequencing was performed on peripheral blood, taken in a trial of Ad26.COV2.S vaccine versus placebo. The chain employs TRBV5-4 and TRBJ1-1; D is unresolved. The CDR3, as DNA: TGTGCCAGCAGCTCGCGGCCGAACACTGAAGCTTTCTTT. Protein sequence: CASSSRPNTEAFF. Using reference TRBV5-4 and TRBJ1-1 for the parts outside the CDR3, the full variable domain is ETGVTQSPTHLIKTRGQQVTLRCSSQSGHNTVSWYQQALGQGPQFIFQYYREEENGRGNFPPRFSGLQFPNYSSELNVNALELDDSALYLCASSSRPNTEAFFGQGTRLTVV.